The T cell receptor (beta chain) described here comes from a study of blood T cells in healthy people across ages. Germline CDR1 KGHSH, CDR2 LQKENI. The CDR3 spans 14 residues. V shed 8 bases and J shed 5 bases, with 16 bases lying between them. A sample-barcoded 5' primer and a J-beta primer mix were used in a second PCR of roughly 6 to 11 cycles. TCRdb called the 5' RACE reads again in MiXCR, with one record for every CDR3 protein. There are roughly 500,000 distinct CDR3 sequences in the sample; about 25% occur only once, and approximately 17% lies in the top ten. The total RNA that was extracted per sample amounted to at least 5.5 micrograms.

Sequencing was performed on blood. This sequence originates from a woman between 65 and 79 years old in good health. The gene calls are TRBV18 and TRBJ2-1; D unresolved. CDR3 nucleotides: TGTGCCAGCCATCCACGCCTGGGGAACAATGAGCAGTTCTTC. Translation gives CASHPRLGNNEQFF.